This record covers a single TCR beta chain. CDR1 and CDR2 from the germline V gene are MNHEY and SVGEGT. V gave up 6 bases and J gave up 7 bases, with 12 bases separating them. CDR3 size: 12 residues. Sequencing was performed with immunoSEQ multiplex PCR; in TCRdb, only in-frame clones are kept and a portion is missing. Among fewer than 75,000 clones listed, about 92% were seen once. This record belongs to a study of blood T cell repertoires in COVID-19. The clonotype was recovered from a human donor in a cohort sampled during active COVID-19. V and J are TRBV6-2 or TRBV6-3 and TRBJ1-1, with D hard to call. Specimen: peripheral blood. As DNA, the CDR3 is TGTGCCAGCAGCCGCCGCCGGGTTGAAGCTTTCTTT. Its protein product is CASSRRRVEAFF.